The subject of this entry is one T cell receptor beta chain. Antigen unknown. This entry belongs to a study of CD4 T cell repertoires in COVID-19. Study details: After approximately ten days of IL-2 expansion, CFSE-low cells were relabeled and restimulated with other coronavirus spikes. Whole-study findings and limits: In SARS-CoV and/or HKU1 spike cultures, between 7 and 25% of SARS-CoV-2 clonotypes reappeared. Suggested intraclonal diversification: top SARS-CoV-2-reactive clonotypes appeared in two or three memory subsets.

Repertoires were generated with immunoSEQ multiplex PCR, while TCRdb's copy carries only in-frame clones and drops some. The table lists about 75,000 clones, about four fifths of them singletons. CDR1 is LNHDA, CDR2 SQIVND, per germline (reference sequence). V trimming: 5 bases; J trimming: 1 base; junction bases outside the gene matches: 7. The CDR3 loop spans 15 amino acids. These memory T cells were uncultured and sequenced directly after ex vivo isolation. The starting material was CD4+ T cells from peripheral blood, obtained after recovery from COVID-19. The chain carries TRBV19 and TRBJ2-7, with 8 bases lining up with TRBD1. The sequence came from a human donor who had COVID-19. CDR3 in amino acids: CASSQDRVTSYEQYF. The CDR3 DNA sequence: TGTGCCAGTAGTCAGGACAGGGTAACTTCCTACGAGCAGTACTTC.